The T cell receptor beta chain described here comes from a study of human T cells and chemical hapten exposure. Study findings and constraints: TCRs at high frequency, those above 1 in 1000, did not change with DPC sensitization.

The time point here: healthy volunteer bleed at 2 weeks. Sequencing started from total RNA isolated from unfractionated whole blood. Each cDNA molecule in the library carried unique molecular identifiers. TCRdb called the RACE reads again in MiXCR, with one record for every CDR3 protein. The profile covers roughly 120,000 distinct CDR3 sequences, with about 9% appearing a single time and around 2% taken by the ten largest. The germline V and J ends were trimmed by 4 bases and 4 bases, with 8 bases remaining between them. CDR3 length equals 13 residues. This clonotype was counted only a few times. Its specificity is not known.

This sequence was found in a male donor in good health. Some clones in this sample may be carry-over from other donors' samples. The sequenced sample was whole blood. The chain has TRBV12-3 or TRBV12-4 and TRBJ2-1; D might be TRBD1 or TRBD2, each matching 5 bases. CDR3 loop: CASSSGRYNEQFF. Here the CDR3 DNA reads TGTGCCAGCAGTTCGGGACGTTACAATGAGCAGTTCTTC.